The 26 T cell receptor beta chains given below trace back to one sample, sequenced in a study of cytomegalovirus exposure and HLA in healthy donors. The data were produced by immunoSEQ multiplex PCR, yet TCRdb's version contains in-frame clones alone and is incomplete. The data hold about 160,000 clones, with approximately 86% observed a single time. Sequences were obtained from PBMCs. These receptor sequences come from a woman under 30 in good health and CMV-seronegative.

This rearrangement joins TRBV7-9 to TRBJ2-7, with D unresolved. The germline V gene encodes CDR1 SEHNR and CDR2 FQNEAQ (reference sequence). The ends were cut back, 2 bases at V and 5 bases at J, with 7 bases in the middle. CDR3 size: 12 residues. CDR3 sequence (DNA): TGTGCCAGCAGCTTAAGACTGGACGAGCAGTACTTC. Its translation is CASSLRLDEQYF.

This chain connects TRBV12-5 to TRBJ1-4, with D possibly TRBD1 on 6 matching bases. This CDR3 comprises 16 residues. Trimming removed 0 bases from V and 8 bases from J, with 16 bases in between. Germline CDR1 LGHNT, CDR2 FRNRAP. The chain's CDR3 is CASGLVTGGVGEKLFF. The DNA of the CDR3 is TGTGCTAGTGGTTTGGTAACGGGGGGCGTGGGGGAAAAACTGTTTTTT.

The chain uses TRBV14 and TRBJ2-3, with D tentatively TRBD2 (5 bases). Germline values: CDR1 SGHDN, CDR2 FVKESK. This CDR3 has 16 residues. The V end was cut by 3 bases, the J end by 2 bases, with 15 bases between. The CDR3 DNA is TGTGCCAGCAGCCAGTTTCGTTCAGGACTCACAGATACGCAGTATTTT. Its translation: CASSQFRSGLTDTQYF.

V usage is TRBV6-4 and J usage is TRBJ2-1; 9 bases line up with TRBD1. Germline V gives CDR1 MRHNA, CDR2 SNTAGT. V was pared by 2 bases and J by 7 bases, with 12 bases of the junction left unmatched. The CDR3 has 17 amino acids. CDR3 coding DNA: TGTGCCAGCAGTGACCGGGGGAATGGGGGACAGGGTAATGAGCAGTTCTTC. It encodes CASSDRGNGGQGNEQFF.

This clone was observed at least ten times. The chain combines TRBV30 with TRBJ1-5, with 8 bases aligning to TRBD1. Germline V gene data show CDR1 as GTSNPN and CDR2 as SVGIG (reference sequence). The CDR3 contains 15 residues. Germline trimming cut 0 bases from V and 1 base from J; bases unmatched to any gene: 2. The CDR3 here is CAWSVRTGSNQPQHF. DNA for the CDR3: TGTGCCTGGAGTGTACGGACAGGGAGCAATCAGCCCCAGCATTTT.

The chain has TRBV5-1 and TRBJ1-2; 7 bases map to TRBD1. CDR1 SGHRS and CDR2 YFSETQ come from the germline V gene. The CDR3 contains 14 residues. V trimming: 0 bases; J trimming: 3 bases; junction bases outside the gene matches: 2. Here the CDR3 DNA reads TGCGCCAGCAGCTTGGACAGGGGAGACTATGGCTACACCTTC. Residues: CASSLDRGDYGYTF.

The rearrangement uses TRBV18 and TRBJ2-7; weak D call: TRBD1 (5 bases). Germline CDR1 is KGHSH and CDR2 is LQKENI. The CDR3 loop spans 16 amino acids. Trimming removed 3 bases at V and 0 bases at J, with 15 bases between. CDR3 residues: CASSPGPNQGSYEQYF. As DNA, the CDR3 is TGTGCCAGCTCACCGGGCCCTAATCAGGGCTCCTACGAGCAGTACTTC. Full variable domain (missing parts from reference TRBV18 and TRBJ2-7): NAGVMQNPRHLVRRRGQEARLRCSPMKGHSHVYWYRQLPEEGLKFMVYLQKENIIDESGMPKERFSAEFPKEGPSILRIQQVVRGDSAAYFCASSPGPNQGSYEQYFGPGTRLTVT.

This clone was counted only a few times. The chain uses TRBV2 and TRBJ1-2; 7 nucleotides agree with TRBD1. Germline lookup yields CDR1 SNHLY and CDR2 FYNNEI. The CDR3 is made up of 14 amino acids. V lost 2 bases and J lost 8; bases outside the gene matches: 8. In DNA form, the CDR3 reads TGTGCCAGCAGTGAAAGACAAGGGGGCGACGGCTACACCTTC. Encoded protein: CASSERQGGDGYTF.

This clone was detected only once. The chain links TRBV9 to TRBJ2-7; TRBD1 matches at 9 bases. Per the germline V gene, CDR1 is SGDLS and CDR2 is YYNGEE. V gave up 0 bases and J gave up 6 bases; unmatched junction bases: 7. This CDR3 comprises 15 residues. The CDR3 DNA follows: TGTGCCAGCAGCGTAGGAGGGACAGGGAGTCGCGAGCAGTACTTC. This encodes CASSVGGTGSREQYF.

This sequence joins TRBV6-1 and TRBJ2-2; perhaps TRBD2 as D (6 bases). The length of the CDR3 is 16 residues. Trimming pared 1 base from V and 5 bases from J, leaving 14 bases between. The germline gives CDR1 MNHNS, CDR2 SASEGT. The CDR3 DNA reads TGTGCCAGCAGTGAAGGCGGCGGGACCTTAACCGGGGAGCTGTTTTTT. It yields the protein CASSEGGGTLTGELFF.

The V and J genes are TRBV27 and TRBJ2-5; TRBD1 matches at 7 bases. The CDR3 is 13 residues long. With 2 bases clipped from V and 5 bases from J, the junction kept 2 bases outside the gene matches. Germline V CDR1 and CDR2: MNHEY, SMNVEV (reference sequence). The CDR3 loop reads CASSLGRGETQYF. As DNA, the CDR3 is TGTGCCAGCAGTTTAGGCAGGGGGGAGACCCAGTACTTC.

The chain has TRBV19 and TRBJ1-5; D not certain. CDR1 LNHDA and CDR2 SQIVND come from the germline V gene (reference sequence). This CDR3 is built from 14 residues. V shed 1 base and J shed 7 bases, with 11 bases lying between them. DNA for the CDR3: TGTGCCAGTAGTATAGTGGCAGGCAGACAGCCCCAGCATTTT. As protein: CASSIVAGRQPQHF.

The chain joins TRBV4-3 to TRBJ1-5; D is unclear. The ends were cut back, 2 bases at V and 6 bases at J, with 8 bases in the middle. The CDR3 is made up of 13 amino acids. Looked up from germline, CDR1 is LGHNA and CDR2 is YSLEER. The CDR3 here is CASSQNRGQPQHF. CDR3 bases: TGCGCCAGCAGCCAAAATAGAGGTCAGCCCCAGCATTTT.

This chain links TRBV2 with TRBJ1-1, with D unclear. The germline V gene encodes CDR1 SNHLY and CDR2 FYNNEI. V was trimmed by 6 bases and J by 8 bases, leaving 13 bases between them. The CDR3 has 12 amino acids. This chain's CDR3 is CASSLTLLEAFF. CDR3 coding DNA: TGTGCCAGCAGCCTAACCTTACTCGAAGCTTTCTTT.

The genes are TRBV9 and TRBJ2-1; TRBD2 matches at 11 bases. Trimming removed 2 bases from V and 3 bases from J; junction bases left unmatched: 4. This CDR3 comprises 16 residues. Looked up from germline, CDR1 is SGDLS and CDR2 is YYNGEE. CDR3 nucleotides: TGTGCCAGCAGCGTTACGACTAGCGGGATCTACAATGAGCAGTTCTTC. Protein product: CASSVTTSGIYNEQFF.

The V call is TRBV9, the J call TRBJ2-2, with D perhaps TRBD2 (6 bases). V was shortened by 5 bases and J by 8 bases, with 16 bases between the two germline ends. This CDR3 has 14 amino acids. Germline lookup yields CDR1 SGDLS and CDR2 YYNGEE. In nucleotides, the CDR3 is TGTGCCAGCAGTAGGACTACACCGTTGGGGGAGCTGTTTTTT. Protein sequence: CASSRTTPLGELFF.

This clone was seen a single time. The chain recombines TRBV6-5 with TRBJ1-2; D possibly corresponds to TRBD1 (6 bases). The CDR3 is 15 residues long. Looked up from germline, CDR1 is MNHEY and CDR2 is SVGAGI. Trimming removed 0 bases from V and 4 bases from J, with 12 bases in between. CDR3 amino acids: CASSYSLTGIYGYTF. CDR3 DNA: TGTGCCAGCAGTTACTCCCTTACAGGGATCTATGGCTACACCTTC.

This rearrangement joins TRBV4-1 to TRBJ2-7; D possibly corresponds to TRBD1 (5 bases). The CDR3 has 12 residues. Germline-derived CDR1 and CDR2 are MGHRA and YSYEKL. V was clipped by 1 base and J by 8 bases, with 9 bases between them. CDR3 bases: TGCGCCAGCAGCCAAGCACAGGATAAGCAGTACTTC. Encoded protein: CASSQAQDKQYF.

The chain joins TRBV9 to TRBJ1-1; D possibly corresponds to TRBD1 (5 bases). V lost 3 bases to trimming and J lost 3 bases, with 12 bases between them. The length of the CDR3 is 14 residues. Germline V gene sequence: CDR1 SGDLS, CDR2 YYNGEE. CDR3 region: CASSALGGDTEAFF. CDR3 sequence (DNA): TGTGCCAGCAGCGCCCTCGGGGGGGACACTGAAGCTTTCTTT.

The chain joins TRBV5-1 to TRBJ2-5; tentatively, D is TRBD1 (6 bases). Germline V CDR1 and CDR2: SGHRS, YFSETQ. Trimming pared 0 bases from V and 5 bases from J, leaving 14 bases between. CDR3 length: 15 amino acids. The DNA for the CDR3 is TGCGCCAGCAGCTTGGATACAGGGATGGGTGAGACCCAGTACTTC. Translated, it gives CASSLDTGMGETQYF.

The chain links TRBV5-6 to TRBJ2-5, with 9 bases that match TRBD1. The CDR3 sequence is 15 residues long. CDR1 is SGHDT and CDR2 is YYEEEE in the germline V gene. V shed 4 bases and J 3 bases; nucleotides not matched to a gene: 7. CDR3 nucleotides: TGTGCCAGCAGCAAAACAGGGGGCGGGGAAGAGACCCAGTACTTC. Protein sequence: CASSKTGGGEETQYF.

This clone showed up just once. The V gene is TRBV27, the J gene TRBJ2-5; tentatively, D is TRBD2 (5 bases). The germline V gene encodes CDR1 MNHEY and CDR2 SMNVEV (reference sequence). The CDR3 runs to 16 residues. The V end was cut by 6 bases, the J end by 4 bases, with 21 bases between. The CDR3 coding sequence is TGTGCCAGCAGGACTCGGAGCCGGGGAATGGGAGAGACCCAGTACTTC. It yields the protein CASRTRSRGMGETQYF.

This rearrangement joins TRBV29-1 to TRBJ1-1, with D possibly TRBD1 on 6 matching bases. There are 11 residues in the CDR3. Germline loops: CDR1 SQVTM, CDR2 ANQGSEA. The CDR3 sequence is CTSGVNTEAFF. CDR3 in DNA: TGCACCTCAGGGGTGAACACTGAAGCTTTCTTT.

The rearrangement links TRBV7-2 to TRBJ2-1; maybe TRBD1 (6 bases). V lost 1 base and J 7 bases, leaving 11 bases between the germline ends. CDR3 length equals 14 residues. Germline V CDR1 and CDR2: SGHTA, FQGNSA. This CDR3 reads CASSLGGQVNEQFF. In DNA form, the CDR3 reads TGTGCCAGCAGCTTAGGGGGGCAGGTGAATGAGCAGTTCTTC. The full variable domain, in which reference TRBV7-2 and TRBJ2-1 provide the parts outside the CDR3, is GAGVSQSPSNKVTEKGKDVELRCDPISGHTALYWYRQSLGQGLEFLIYFQGNSAPDKSGLPSDRFSAERTGGSVSTLTIQRTQQEDSAVYLCASSLGGQVNEQFFGPGTRLTVL.

The rearrangement joins TRBV7-9 to TRBJ2-7; 11 nucleotides align to TRBD2. CDR3 length: 16 amino acids. The germline V gene has CDR1 SEHNR and CDR2 FQNEAQ (reference sequence). V dropped 3 bases and J dropped 4; count of bases not matched to a gene: 8. The CDR3 is CASSFPPGLAEYEQYF. Written as DNA, the CDR3 is TGTGCCAGCAGCTTTCCCCCGGGACTAGCGGAGTACGAGCAGTACTTC.

The chain recombines TRBV4-3 with TRBJ2-7, with D possibly matching TRBD1 (7 bases). Looked up from germline, CDR1 is LGHNA and CDR2 is YSLEER. The CDR3 consists of 16 residues. V lost 0 bases and J 1 base, leaving 13 bases between the germline ends. Here the CDR3 DNA reads TGCGCCAGCAGCCAAGAGGAGGGGACAGCATCCTACGAGCAGTACTTC. Translating gives CASSQEEGTASYEQYF.